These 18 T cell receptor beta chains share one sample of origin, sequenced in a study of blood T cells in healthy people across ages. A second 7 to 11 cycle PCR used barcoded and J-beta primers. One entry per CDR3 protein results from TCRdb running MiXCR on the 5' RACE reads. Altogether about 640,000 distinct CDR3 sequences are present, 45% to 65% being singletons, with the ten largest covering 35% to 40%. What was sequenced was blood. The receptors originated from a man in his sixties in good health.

The CDR3, as DNA: TGCAGCGTTGTGGGGAGGCCCGCAGAGACCCAGTACTTC. Translated, it gives CSVVGRPAETQYF. The chain uses TRBV29-1 and TRBJ2-5; weak D call: TRBD2 (6 bases). Germline V gene sequence: CDR1 SQVTM, CDR2 ANQGSEA. V lost 4 bases and J lost 4, with 13 bases in between. The CDR3 consists of 13 residues. The variable domain in full, with the rest retrieved from reference TRBV29-1 and TRBJ2-5, is SAVISQKPSRDICQRGTSLTIQCQVDSQVTMMFWYRQQPGQSLTLIATANQGSEATYESGFVIDKFPISRPNLTFSTLTVSNMSPEDSSIYLCSVVGRPAETQYFGPGTRLLVL.

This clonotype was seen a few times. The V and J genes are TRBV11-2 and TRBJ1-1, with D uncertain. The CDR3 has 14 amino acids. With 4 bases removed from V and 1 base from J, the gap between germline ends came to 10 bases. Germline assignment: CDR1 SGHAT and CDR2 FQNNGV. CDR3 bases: TGTGCCAGCAGCTACCGAGTGGGGAACACTGAAGCTTTCTTT. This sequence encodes CASSYRVGNTEAFF.

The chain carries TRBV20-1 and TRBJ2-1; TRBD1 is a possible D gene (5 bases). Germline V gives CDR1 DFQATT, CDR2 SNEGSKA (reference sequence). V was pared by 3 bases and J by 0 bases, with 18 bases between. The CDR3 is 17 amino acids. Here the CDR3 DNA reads TGCAGTGCTAGGAAAATCCAGACAGCCAACTCCTACAATGAGCAGTTCTTC. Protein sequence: CSARKIQTANSYNEQFF.

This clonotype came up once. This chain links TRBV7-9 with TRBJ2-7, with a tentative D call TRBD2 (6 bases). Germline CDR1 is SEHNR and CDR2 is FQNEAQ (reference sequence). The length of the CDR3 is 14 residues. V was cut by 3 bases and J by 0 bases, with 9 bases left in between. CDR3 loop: CASSFGGNSYEQYF. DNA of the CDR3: TGTGCCAGCAGCTTTGGAGGGAACTCCTACGAGCAGTACTTC.

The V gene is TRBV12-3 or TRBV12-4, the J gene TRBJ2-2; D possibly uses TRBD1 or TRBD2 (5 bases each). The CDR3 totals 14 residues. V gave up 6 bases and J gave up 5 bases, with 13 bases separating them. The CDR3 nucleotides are TGTGCCAGCAGCTGGGACCCCGAGACCGGGGAGCTGTTTTTT. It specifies CASSWDPETGELFF.

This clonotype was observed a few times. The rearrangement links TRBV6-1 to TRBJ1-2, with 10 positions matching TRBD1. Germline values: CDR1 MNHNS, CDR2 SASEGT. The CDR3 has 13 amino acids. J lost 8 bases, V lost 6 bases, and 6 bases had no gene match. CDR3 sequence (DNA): TGTGCCAGCAGCGACAGGGGGCGAGGGGGCTACACCTTC. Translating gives CASSDRGRGGYTF.

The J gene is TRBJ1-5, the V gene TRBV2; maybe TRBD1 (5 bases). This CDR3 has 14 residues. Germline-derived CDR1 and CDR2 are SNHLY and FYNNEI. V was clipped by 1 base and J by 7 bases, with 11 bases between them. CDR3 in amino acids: CASSEGAEGQPQHF. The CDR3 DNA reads TGTGCCAGCAGTGAAGGGGCAGAGGGGCAGCCCCAGCATTTT.

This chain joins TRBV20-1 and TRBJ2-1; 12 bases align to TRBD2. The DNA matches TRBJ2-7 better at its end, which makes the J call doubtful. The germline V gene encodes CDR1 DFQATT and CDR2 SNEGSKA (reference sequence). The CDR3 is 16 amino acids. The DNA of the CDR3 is TGCAGTGCTAGGCGACTAGCGGGGGCGTCCTACAATGTGCAGTACTTC. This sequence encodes CSARRLAGASYNVQYF.

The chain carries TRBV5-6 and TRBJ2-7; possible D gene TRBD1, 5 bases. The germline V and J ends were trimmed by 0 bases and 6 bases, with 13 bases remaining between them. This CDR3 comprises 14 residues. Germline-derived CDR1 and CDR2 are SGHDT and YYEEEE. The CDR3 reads CASSLGWGTGEQYF. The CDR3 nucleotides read TGTGCCAGCAGCTTGGGTTGGGGAACAGGCGAGCAGTACTTC.

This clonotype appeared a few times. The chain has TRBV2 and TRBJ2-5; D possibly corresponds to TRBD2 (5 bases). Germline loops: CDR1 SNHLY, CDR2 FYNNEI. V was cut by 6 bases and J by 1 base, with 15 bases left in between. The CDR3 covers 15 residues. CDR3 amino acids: CASRLFRGIQETQYF. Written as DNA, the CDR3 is TGTGCCAGCAGGCTATTTCGAGGGATCCAAGAGACCCAGTACTTC.

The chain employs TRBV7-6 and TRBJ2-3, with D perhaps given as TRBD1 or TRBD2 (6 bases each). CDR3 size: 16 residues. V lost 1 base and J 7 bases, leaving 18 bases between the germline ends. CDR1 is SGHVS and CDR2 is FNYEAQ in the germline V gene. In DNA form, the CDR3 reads TGTGCCAGCAGCTTAGGGAGTAAGGGGGGCCGACATACGCAGTATTTT. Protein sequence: CASSLGSKGGRHTQYF.

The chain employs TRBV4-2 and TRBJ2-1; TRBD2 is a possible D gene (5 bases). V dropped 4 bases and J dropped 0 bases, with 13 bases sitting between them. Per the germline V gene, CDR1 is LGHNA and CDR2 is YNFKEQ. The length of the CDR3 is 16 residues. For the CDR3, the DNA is TGTGCCAGCAGCCCGGCCTTCGGGGTCTCCTACAATGAGCAGTTCTTC. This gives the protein CASSPAFGVSYNEQFF.

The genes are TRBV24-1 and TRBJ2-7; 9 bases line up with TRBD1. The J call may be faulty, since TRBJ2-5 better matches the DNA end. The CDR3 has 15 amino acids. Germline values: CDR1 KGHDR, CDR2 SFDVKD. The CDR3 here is CATSWLGQGKETQYF. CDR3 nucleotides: TGTGCCACCAGTTGGTTGGGACAGGGAAAAGAGACCCAGTACTTC.

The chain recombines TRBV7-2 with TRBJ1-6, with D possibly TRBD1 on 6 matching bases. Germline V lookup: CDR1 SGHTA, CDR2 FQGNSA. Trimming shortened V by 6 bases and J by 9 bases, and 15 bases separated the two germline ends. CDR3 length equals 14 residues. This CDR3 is CASRTGTIVSPLHF. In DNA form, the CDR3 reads TGTGCCAGCAGGACCGGGACAATCGTTTCACCCCTCCACTTT.

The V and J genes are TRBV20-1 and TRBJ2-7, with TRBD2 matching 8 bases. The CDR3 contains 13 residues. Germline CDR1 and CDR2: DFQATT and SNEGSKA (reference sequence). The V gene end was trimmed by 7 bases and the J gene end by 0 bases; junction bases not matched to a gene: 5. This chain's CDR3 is CSGSGASSYEQYF. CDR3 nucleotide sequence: TGCAGTGGTAGCGGGGCAAGCTCCTACGAGCAGTACTTC.

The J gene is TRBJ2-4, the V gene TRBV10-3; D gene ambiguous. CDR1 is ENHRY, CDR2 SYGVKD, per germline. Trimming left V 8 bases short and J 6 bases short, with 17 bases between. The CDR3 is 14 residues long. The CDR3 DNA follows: TGTGCCATCCAACGTTCTCGACATATAAACATTCAGTACTTC. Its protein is CAIQRSRHINIQYF.

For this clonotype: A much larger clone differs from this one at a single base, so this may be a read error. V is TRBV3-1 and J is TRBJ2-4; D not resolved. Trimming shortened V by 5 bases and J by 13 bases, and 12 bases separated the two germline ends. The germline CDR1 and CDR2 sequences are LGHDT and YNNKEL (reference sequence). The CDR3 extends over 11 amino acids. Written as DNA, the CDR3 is TGTGCCAGCAGCAACTACAATGAGCAGTACTTC. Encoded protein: CASSNYNEQYF.

The CDR3 is CASIPDGSYGYTF. The CDR3, as DNA: TGTGCCAGCATTCCCGACGGAAGCTATGGCTACACCTTC. This sequence joins TRBV3-1 and TRBJ1-2; unclear D gene. The CDR3 is 13 amino acids. The germline gives CDR1 LGHDT, CDR2 YNNKEL (reference sequence). V was shortened by 7 bases and J by 4 bases, with 13 bases between the two germline ends.